The source of this T cell receptor beta chain is a study of OX40 agonist ivuxolimab in advanced cancers. V gave up 0 bases and J gave up 5 bases, with 9 bases separating them. Germline CDR1 is SGHRS and CDR2 is YFSETQ. The CDR3 totals 14 residues. Assay used: immunoSEQ multiplex PCR; TCRdb lists only in-frame clones, some missing. The table shows about 60,000 clones, with roughly 89% occurring only once. This chain links TRBV5-1 with TRBJ2-1; no clear D gene. The sample in question was CD4+ or CD8+ T cells sorted from blood, obtained in a trial of the OX40 agonist ivuxolimab. This receptor was obtained from an adult with an advanced solid tumor such as melanoma, head and neck, liver or kidney cancer. CDR3 in DNA: TGCGCCAGCAGCTTGGAGGCTGATGACAATGAGCAGTTCTTC. It encodes CASSLEADDNEQFF.